This T cell receptor beta chain was sequenced during a study of regulatory and conventional T cells in RAG deficiency. General observations from the study: Shannon entropy was markedly lower and Simpson indices higher in RAG-deficient patients than control T-cell subsets. Shorter CDR3s in all patient subsets; >85% Treg-Tconv overlap in Omenn. Compared with controls, unique Treg TCR beta sequences dropped about 100-fold in Omenn syndrome and CID/AS.

Blood CD4+ CD25-low CD127-high conventional T cells supplied the genomic DNA template. This CDR3 region has 18 residues. Trimming removed 5 bases from V and 3 bases from J; junction bases left unmatched: 12. The germline V gene encodes CDR1 SGHNT and CDR2 YENEEA. Assay used: immunoSEQ multiplex PCR; TCRdb lists only in-frame clones, some missing. The sample shows around 29,000 clones, about 95% of them seen only once. Details on this clone: Its cognate antigen is unknown.

These data also formed part of another study, on regulatory T cells. That paper adds: Primers: 52 TRBV forward and 13 TRBJ reverse.

The TCR was taken from a human donor in good health. The sequencing input was CD25- CD4+ T cells sorted from blood. The V gene is TRBV11-3, the J gene TRBJ2-1; 11 bases are shared with TRBD2. The CDR3 loop is CASSQRQPTSGDYNEQFF. CDR3 bases: TGTGCCAGCAGCCAACGGCAACCGACTAGCGGGGACTACAATGAGCAGTTCTTC.